This entry lists 21 T cell receptor beta chains sequenced from one sample in a study of CD8 T cells in ankylosing spondylitis. Notes on the study in general: Seemingly distinctive of ankylosing spondylitis blood was a TCR beta motif formed by eight highly homologous variants.

TCRdb ran MiXCR on the 5' RACE reads and lists one entry per CDR3 protein. Counted here are just under 550,000 distinct CDR3 sequences, about 13% occurring once; the ten biggest clones make up nearly 7%. The antigens these receptors bind are not known. The sequenced material came from blood, either unsorted or a sorted T cell fraction (not recorded which). The source of these receptors is a male donor with ankylosing spondylitis.

In its sample, this clonotype was seen many times. This chain uses TRBV7-9 with TRBJ2-1; D gene uncertain. Trimming removed 7 bases from V and 7 bases from J, with 11 bases in between. CDR1 is SEHNR, CDR2 FQNEAQ, per germline (reference sequence). There are 12 residues in the CDR3. Here the CDR3 reads CASTFTTNEQFF. The DNA for the CDR3 is TGTGCCAGCACGTTCACGACTAATGAGCAGTTCTTC.

This clonotype was seen many times. V gene TRBV10-3 combines with J gene TRBJ2-7; D remains ambiguous. The V and J ends lost 6 bases and 3 bases respectively, with 18 bases between them. Germline CDR1 is ENHRY and CDR2 is SYGVKD. CDR3 length equals 15 residues. The CDR3: CAIRKQSSPYYEQYF. The CDR3 DNA follows: TGTGCCATCAGGAAACAGTCTTCCCCCTACTACGAGCAGTACTTC.

The sample holds a few counts of this clonotype. V is TRBV9 and J is TRBJ1-2; no firm D call. V was clipped by 0 bases and J by 5 bases, with 11 bases between them. This CDR3 region has 14 residues. Germline assignment: CDR1 SGDLS and CDR2 YYNGEE. The CDR3 region is CASSVATEQYGYTF. The CDR3 nucleotides read TGTGCCAGCAGCGTAGCTACAGAACAGTATGGCTACACCTTC.

This clonotype was seen repeatedly, ten times or more. The chain links TRBV20-1 to TRBJ1-1; D unclear. The CDR3 sequence is 11 residues long. Germline loops: CDR1 DFQATT, CDR2 SNEGSKA (reference sequence). The V end lost 3 bases, the J end lost 11 bases, and 13 bases lay between the germline ends. CDR3 in amino acids: CSARTSQRAFF. In DNA, the CDR3 is TGCAGTGCTAGGACCAGCCAACGGGCTTTCTTT.

In this sample, this clonotype turned up a few times. CDR3 region: CASSRGVYSNQPQHF. The CDR3 nucleotides are TGTGCCAGCAGCCGGGGGGTTTATAGCAATCAGCCCCAGCATTTT. The chain carries TRBV5-6 and TRBJ1-5; D is perhaps TRBD1 (5 bases). The ends were cut back, 4 bases at V and 0 bases at J, with 11 bases in the middle. Germline V gene data show CDR1 as SGHDT and CDR2 as YYEEEE. The CDR3 covers 15 residues.

This clonotype came up many times. In DNA form, the CDR3 reads TGTGCCAGCAGTTTTAGACAGGGGCTAGGATCTGAAGCTTTCTTT. It yields the protein CASSFRQGLGSEAFF. The rearrangement joins TRBV12-3 or TRBV12-4 to TRBJ1-1; 8 nucleotides align to TRBD1. This CDR3 is built from 15 residues. V gave up 3 bases and J gave up 6 bases; unmatched junction bases: 9.

The gene calls are TRBV4-2 and TRBJ1-2, with D unclear. CDR1 is LGHNA, CDR2 YNFKEQ, per germline. The CDR3 spans 15 residues. V shed 4 bases and J shed 1 base, with 13 bases lying between them. DNA of the CDR3: TGTGCCAGCAGCCCCTTACTGGGCTTTAACTATGGCTACACCTTC. Its translation: CASSPLLGFNYGYTF.

Only a few counts were recorded for this clonotype. The chain has TRBV7-9 and TRBJ2-7, with D uncertain. Germline CDR1 and CDR2: SEHNR and FQNEAQ (reference sequence). V shed 5 bases and J shed 3 bases, with 14 bases lying between them. The CDR3 is 14 amino acids. The CDR3 nucleotides read TGTGCCAGCAGCCAGCGCGCGGACCTCTACGAGCAGTACTTC. It specifies CASSQRADLYEQYF.

This rearrangement joins TRBV7-2 to TRBJ1-5; D ambiguous. The germline V gene encodes CDR1 SGHTA and CDR2 FQGNSA. Trimming took off 5 bases at V and 7 bases at J, with 12 bases between the two ends. The CDR3 loop spans 13 amino acids. CDR3 region: CASSTAGYQPQHF. The CDR3 coding sequence is TGTGCCAGCAGCACCGCGGGGTACCAGCCCCAGCATTTT.

This clonotype came up a few times. V gene TRBV28 combines with J gene TRBJ1-5, with D hard to call. Trimming stripped 3 bases from V and 0 bases from J, with 9 bases between. Germline loops: CDR1 MDHEN, CDR2 SYDVKM. The CDR3 contains 15 residues. CDR3 coding DNA: TGTGCCAGCAGTTTCTCACAGTATAGCAATCAGCCCCAGCATTTT. It specifies CASSFSQYSNQPQHF.

This clonotype was detected a few times. The rearrangement uses TRBV27 and TRBJ2-1; D may be TRBD2 (5 bases). Trimming cost V 0 bases and J 4 bases, with 10 bases left between them. Germline lookup yields CDR1 MNHEY and CDR2 SMNVEV (reference sequence). The CDR3 covers 15 residues. The CDR3 coding sequence is TGTGCCAGCAGTTTATCATTCGAGGGATACAATGAGCAGTTCTTC. Protein product: CASSLSFEGYNEQFF.

The chain carries TRBV4-2 and TRBJ1-1; 8 nucleotides agree with TRBD1. The germline gives CDR1 LGHNA, CDR2 YNFKEQ. The CDR3 runs 15 residues. Losses at the gene ends were 5 bases for V and 3 bases for J; bases not matched to a gene: 8. As DNA, the CDR3 is TGTGCCAGCAGCTTTACCAGGGGGCAAGACACTGAAGCTTTCTTT. This translates into CASSFTRGQDTEAFF.

The V gene is TRBV29-1, the J gene TRBJ1-1; D gene ambiguous. Germline V gene lookup returns CDR1 SQVTM and CDR2 ANQGSEA. This CDR3 contains 11 residues. V was clipped by 6 bases and J by 5 bases, with 10 bases between them. CDR3 nucleotide sequence: TGCAGCGTATTAGGAAGGACTGAAGCTTTCTTT. Translating gives CSVLGRTEAFF.

This clonotype was detected many times. V usage is TRBV7-9 and J usage is TRBJ2-3; TRBD2 aligns across 13 bases. Per germline, CDR1 SEHNR and CDR2 FQNEAQ (reference sequence). CDR3 length equals 16 residues. With V trimmed by 4 bases and J by 5 bases, 6 bases remained unmatched. The CDR3 region is CASSSGLAGVVDTQYF. The DNA of the CDR3 is TGTGCCAGCAGCTCCGGACTAGCGGGAGTTGTAGATACGCAGTATTTT.

This clonotype was detected ten times or more. The V and J genes are TRBV6-1 and TRBJ2-5; D may be TRBD1 (7 bases). Trimming took 3 bases from V and 2 from J, leaving 10 bases between them. CDR3 size: 14 residues. The germline CDR1 and CDR2 sequences are MNHNS and SASEGT. CDR3 protein: CASSDQGGQETQYF. The CDR3 coding sequence is TGTGCCAGCAGTGACCAGGGGGGTCAAGAGACCCAGTACTTC.

This clonotype was counted between two and nine times. The chain carries TRBV3-1 and TRBJ2-5; TRBD1 is a possible D gene (5 bases). CDR1 LGHDT and CDR2 YNNKEL come from the germline V gene (reference sequence). The V end lost 4 bases, the J end lost 3 bases, and 12 bases lay between the germline ends. This CDR3 is built from 14 residues. Here the CDR3 reads CASSLRQGKETQYF. DNA for the CDR3: TGTGCCAGCAGCCTCCGCCAGGGAAAAGAGACCCAGTACTTC.

This clonotype has only a few counts. The chain joins TRBV7-8 to TRBJ1-2; perhaps TRBD1 as D (6 bases). The germline V gene has CDR1 SGHVS and CDR2 FQNEAQ. This CDR3 is 14 amino acids long. V gave up 5 bases and J gave up 8 bases, with 18 bases separating them. The CDR3 bases are TGTGCCAGCAGCGGTGGGGGGCGTGGTAGAGGCTACACCTTC. Its protein product is CASSGGGRGRGYTF.

In this sample, this clonotype turned up a few times. V is TRBV6-1 and J is TRBJ1-1; no reliable D call. The germline V gene has CDR1 MNHNS and CDR2 SASEGT. This CDR3 is 13 amino acids long. V was clipped by 10 bases and J by 1 base, with 13 bases between them. CDR3 sequence (DNA): TGTGCCACCCTAGTCCCATCGAACACTGAAGCTTTCTTT. It specifies CATLVPSNTEAFF.

This clonotype has more than one count but fewer than ten. The rearrangement uses TRBV2 and TRBJ2-1; TRBD2 agrees at 11 bases. V shed 6 bases, J shed 9 bases, and the junction held 10 bases outside the gene matches. The CDR3 loop spans 15 amino acids. The germline gives CDR1 SNHLY, CDR2 FYNNEI. Written as DNA, the CDR3 is TGTGCCAGCAGAGTAGCGGGAGGGCCCTCCGCTGAGCAGTTCTTC. Residues: CASRVAGGPSAEQFF.

This sequence joins TRBV29-1 and TRBJ2-1, with 10 bases that match TRBD1. Trimming took 5 bases from V and 10 from J; bases not matched to a gene: 8. CDR3 length: 13 amino acids. Per the germline V gene, CDR1 is SQVTM and CDR2 is ANQGSEA. This CDR3 is CSVPGTGVSEQFF. The CDR3 DNA is TGCAGCGTTCCCGGGACAGGGGTTTCGGAGCAGTTCTTC.

This clonotype turned up a few times. V is TRBV7-2 and J is TRBJ1-2; the D is unclear. The CDR3 has 15 amino acids. V was pared by 6 bases and J by 4 bases, with 18 bases between. From germline, CDR1 is SGHTA and CDR2 FQGNSA. This CDR3 reads CASSSATAPTYGYTF. CDR3 coding DNA: TGTGCCAGCAGTTCCGCCACAGCCCCGACCTATGGCTACACCTTC.